This T cell receptor (beta chain) was profiled in a study of T cell repertoires in cytomegalovirus infection. Study summary: The public TCR beta signatures pointed to both CMV infection and matching HLA type.

From the reads, TCRdb called clonotypes with MiXCR, one entry per CDR3 protein. The sample consists of more than 400,000 distinct CDR3 sequences, 26% of them appearing once. The trim removed 0 bases at V and 3 bases at J, leaving 5 bases unmatched. The CDR3 consists of 16 residues. CDR1 and CDR2 from the germline V gene are LGHNA and YSLEER. This clonotype showed up just a few times. Its antigen is undetermined. Study results and limitations: Carriers of CMV and the relevant HLA type were discriminated by public TCR beta frequency. The ex vivo response was dominated by HLA-C-restricted CMV-specific TCR beta clonotypes.

Sequencing was carried out using PBMCs. The chain has TRBV4-3 and TRBJ2-3, with 8 bases that match TRBD2. This sequence originates from a human donor in good health (CMV status not recorded). Some clones in this sample may be carry-over from other donors' samples. The CDR3 region has the DNA TGCGCCAGCAGCCAAGATCGGGGGGGAGTTACAGATACGCAGTATTTT. This translates into CASSQDRGGVTDTQYF.